The 31 T cell receptor beta chains in this list originate from one sample, sequenced in a study of T cells in Graves' hyperthyroidism and ophthalmopathy. Researchers amplified the TCR beta CDR3 regions from RNA transcripts. First-round RT-PCR with HTBI primers amplified the TCR CDR3 region. TCRdb re-derived calls from the multiplex PCR reads in MiXCR, one entry per CDR3 protein. The sample lists roughly 740,000 distinct CDR3 sequences; 15% to 20% were seen once. Source material: blood. These receptors all come from a man younger than 30 with Graves' hyperthyroidism.

This clonotype was counted once. Germline is not matched at one junction end, which may reflect a read error. The chain employs TRBV7-3 and TRBJ2-1, with D perhaps matching TRBD1 or TRBD2 (5 bases each). Germline V gives CDR1 SGHTA, CDR2 FQGTGA. The CDR3 has 13 amino acids. CDR3 DNA: TGTGCCAGCAGCCCCGGGACGCCCAATGAGGAGTTCTTC. It translates to CASSPGTPNEEFF.

This clonotype was observed many times. This sequence joins TRBV20-1 and TRBJ1-5, with no clear D. CDR1 and CDR2 from the germline V gene are DFQATT and SNEGSKA (reference sequence). The CDR3 runs to 14 residues. Trimming stripped 0 bases from V and 4 bases from J, with 10 bases between. CDR3 nucleotide sequence: TGCAGTGCTAGAGATCTGGGGTGGAATCAGCCCCAGCATTTT. Its protein product is CSARDLGWNQPQHF.

This sequence joins TRBV19 and TRBJ2-1; D unresolved. The CDR3 length is 12 residues. Between the trimmed V and J ends, which lost 5 bases and 7 bases, there was a span of 9 bases. Looked up from germline, CDR1 is LNHDA and CDR2 is SQIVND (reference sequence). CDR3 residues: CASSFHENEQFF. CDR3 nucleotides: TGTGCCAGTAGTTTCCACGAGAATGAGCAGTTCTTC.

This clonotype was recorded many times. The chain uses TRBV5-1 and TRBJ2-1; maybe TRBD2 (5 bases). The CDR3 is made up of 16 amino acids. V lost 0 bases to trimming and J lost 2 bases, with 12 bases between them. Germline lookup yields CDR1 SGHRS and CDR2 YFSETQ. The CDR3 region has the DNA TGCGCCAGCAGCTTGGACGGGGTCCCGACCTACAATGAGCAGTTCTTC. Translated, it gives CASSLDGVPTYNEQFF. Looking up the rest from reference TRBV5-1 and TRBJ2-1 gives the full variable domain: KAGVTQTPRYLIKTRGQQVTLSCSPISGHRSVSWYQQTPGQGLQFLFEYFSETQRNKGNFPGRFSGRQFSNSRSEMNVSTLELGDSALYLCASSLDGVPTYNEQFFGPGTRLTVL.

This clonotype was picked up a small number of times. This CDR3 is CATSDTGKENIQYF. In DNA form, the CDR3 reads TGTGCCACCAGTGACACAGGGAAGGAAAACATTCAGTACTTC. This chain joins TRBV24-1 and TRBJ2-4; TRBD1 might be the D (6 bases). CDR1 is KGHDR, CDR2 SFDVKD, per germline. CDR3 length: 14 amino acids. The V gene lost 4 bases and the J gene lost 5 bases, with 11 bases spanning the gap.

This rearrangement joins TRBV6-1 to TRBJ2-7; unclear D gene. Deletions cut 5 bases from V and 7 bases from J, with 15 bases between. Germline CDR1 is MNHNS and CDR2 is SASEGT. The CDR3 is 13 residues long. The CDR3 is CASSTSQTWEQYF. In nucleotides, the CDR3 is TGTGCCAGCAGTACAAGCCAGACGTGGGAGCAGTACTTC.

This clonotype has a handful of counts. The rearrangement joins TRBV4-2 to TRBJ2-5; TRBD1 matches at 12 bases. The CDR3 loop spans 15 amino acids. After removal of 0 bases from V and 4 bases from J, the junction contained 0 bases not matched to a gene. CDR1 is LGHNA and CDR2 is YNFKEQ in the germline V gene. The CDR3 sequence: CASSQEGQGAETQYF. CDR3 in DNA: TGTGCCAGCAGCCAAGAGGGACAGGGGGCAGAGACCCAGTACTTC.

This clonotype was counted at least ten times. The rearrangement uses TRBV24-1 and TRBJ2-5; D may be TRBD2 (5 bases). Germline CDR1 is KGHDR and CDR2 is SFDVKD. This CDR3 is built from 15 residues. V was shortened by 9 bases and J by 5 bases, with 21 bases between the two germline ends. This chain's CDR3 is CATGGSGLAAETQYF. CDR3 in DNA: TGTGCCACCGGCGGTTCGGGGTTAGCAGCGGAGACCCAGTACTTC.

The V gene is TRBV19, the J gene TRBJ1-5; 7 bases are shared with TRBD1. The CDR3 consists of 13 residues. Germline values: CDR1 LNHDA, CDR2 SQIVND (reference sequence). The CDR3 DNA reads as TGTGCTACTGGGACAGAGTACAATCAGCCCCAGCATTTT. Its protein product is CATGTEYNQPQHF.

This clonotype was seen at least ten times. The rearrangement links TRBV2 to TRBJ2-2, with D unresolved. The CDR3 totals 12 residues. V lost 6 bases and J lost 5, with 7 bases in between. In germline, CDR1 is SNHLY, CDR2 FYNNEI. CDR3 protein: CASRLTTGELFF. CDR3 nucleotide sequence: TGTGCCAGCAGGTTAACGACCGGGGAGCTGTTTTTT.

The chain employs TRBV7-3 and TRBJ2-5, with 7 positions matching TRBD1. Per germline, CDR1 SGHTA and CDR2 FQGTGA. The CDR3 runs 15 residues. V lost 4 bases and J lost 5; bases outside the gene matches: 10. The CDR3 protein is CASSSQGGFRETQYF. CDR3 coding DNA: TGTGCCAGCAGCTCACAAGGGGGCTTTCGGGAGACCCAGTACTTC.

The CDR3: CASAPWGGRADRELFF. CDR3 bases: TGTGCCAGCGCTCCGTGGGGGGGGCGCGCTGACAGGGAGCTGTTTTTT. The J gene is TRBJ2-2, the V gene TRBV28, with D perhaps matching TRBD2 (7 bases). Germline assignment: CDR1 MDHEN and CDR2 SYDVKM. Deletions cut 8 bases from V and 9 bases from J, with 25 bases between. The CDR3 is 16 residues long.

This clonotype came up many times. The chain joins TRBV6-1 to TRBJ2-7; TRBD1 matches at 10 bases. Trimming removed 4 bases from V and 5 bases from J; junction bases left unmatched: 8. The germline V gene has CDR1 MNHNS and CDR2 SASEGT. This CDR3 region has 15 residues. CDR3 amino acids: CASSATGTGDHEQYF. CDR3 nucleotide sequence: TGTGCCAGCAGTGCAACCGGGACAGGGGATCACGAGCAGTACTTC.

This clonotype was detected ten times or more. The rearrangement joins TRBV12-3 or TRBV12-4 to TRBJ1-2; 7 nucleotides align to TRBD1. The trim removed 5 bases at V and 2 bases at J, leaving 8 bases unmatched. CDR3 length equals 15 residues. The chain's CDR3 is CASSTSGTANYGYTF. The CDR3 region has the DNA TGTGCCAGCAGTACCTCCGGGACAGCAAACTATGGCTACACCTTC.

The chain carries TRBV9 and TRBJ2-2; 7 bases fit TRBD2. The germline CDR1 and CDR2 sequences are SGDLS and YYNGEE. There are 17 residues in the CDR3. The ends lost 0 bases at V and 0 bases at J; junction bases unmatched: 5. CDR3 bases: TGTGCCAGCAGCGTAGGAGTTGCGGGAGCGAACACCGGGGAGCTGTTTTTT. As protein: CASSVGVAGANTGELFF.

The chain has TRBV28 and TRBJ2-7, with D unresolved. V lost 5 bases to trimming and J lost 5 bases, with 16 bases between them. The CDR3 loop spans 14 amino acids. Germline V CDR1 and CDR2: MDHEN, SYDVKM. The CDR3 spells CASSDPTPRDEQYF. DNA for the CDR3: TGTGCCAGCAGTGATCCAACCCCTCGGGACGAGCAGTACTTC.

Many counts were recorded for this clonotype. This sequence joins TRBV19 and TRBJ1-1; D not resolved. Germline assignment: CDR1 LNHDA and CDR2 SQIVND (reference sequence). The CDR3 spans 11 residues. Trimming took off 6 bases at V and 5 bases at J, with 7 bases between the two ends. This CDR3 is CASRYGTEAFF. The CDR3 nucleotides read TGTGCCAGTAGATACGGGACTGAAGCTTTCTTT.

The rearrangement links TRBV4-2 to TRBJ2-7; TRBD2 matches at 11 bases. Per germline, CDR1 LGHNA and CDR2 YNFKEQ. The CDR3 sequence is 16 residues long. V lost 5 bases to trimming and J lost 0 bases; unmatched junction nucleotides: 6. In nucleotides, the CDR3 is TGTGCCAGCAGCTGGGAGGGACTAGCGGACTCCTACGAGCAGTACTTC. As protein: CASSWEGLADSYEQYF.

In this sample, this clonotype turned up many times. The rearrangement links TRBV18 to TRBJ2-3; D ambiguous. CDR3 length: 14 amino acids. Trimming removed 3 bases at V and 0 bases at J, with 7 bases between. The germline V gene has CDR1 KGHSH and CDR2 LQKENI. In DNA, the CDR3 is TGTGCCAGCTCACCGGCGAAAAGCACAGATACGCAGTATTTT. Translation: CASSPAKSTDTQYF. Looking up the rest from reference TRBV18 and TRBJ2-3 gives the full variable domain: NAGVMQNPRHLVRRRGQEARLRCSPMKGHSHVYWYRQLPEEGLKFMVYLQKENIIDESGMPKERFSAEFPKEGPSILRIQQVVRGDSAAYFCASSPAKSTDTQYFGPGTRLTVL.

V usage is TRBV19 and J usage is TRBJ1-1; maybe TRBD1 (6 bases). CDR1 and CDR2 (germline): LNHDA, SQIVND (reference sequence). V lost 7 bases to trimming and J lost 0 bases, with 18 bases between them. This CDR3 has 16 residues. The CDR3 DNA reads as TGTGCCAGTACGAGTGGATTGGGGGCTTTGAACACTGAAGCTTTCTTT. Its protein product is CASTSGLGALNTEAFF. The full variable domain, with the rest looked up from reference TRBV19 and TRBJ1-1, is DGGITQSPKYLFRKEGQNVTLSCEQNLNHDAMYWYRQDPGQGLRLIYYSQIVNDFQKGDIAEGYSVSREKKESFPLTVTSAQKNPTAFYLCASTSGLGALNTEAFFGQGTRLTVV.

This clonotype was detected ten times or more. The chain uses TRBV28 and TRBJ2-3; 8 positions match TRBD2. The germline V gene encodes CDR1 MDHEN and CDR2 SYDVKM. The CDR3 has 13 amino acids. The V and J ends lost 7 bases and 5 bases, in that order; junction bases with no gene match: 5. As DNA, the CDR3 is TGTGCCAGCATGGGTAGCGGGAAAGATACGCAGTATTTT. Amino acid sequence: CASMGSGKDTQYF.

This clonotype was detected ten times or more. The rearrangement uses TRBV20-1 and TRBJ2-7, with 8 positions matching TRBD1. This CDR3 is built from 17 residues. V lost 3 bases and J lost 0; bases outside the gene matches: 13. Germline V gives CDR1 DFQATT, CDR2 SNEGSKA (reference sequence). As DNA, the CDR3 is TGCAGTGCTAGGCCCCTGACAGGGGCCGTTTACTCCTACGAGCAGTACTTC. Its protein product is CSARPLTGAVYSYEQYF.

There are many counts of this clonotype. The V call is TRBV19, the J call TRBJ1-6; 8 bases align to TRBD1. Germline assignment: CDR1 LNHDA and CDR2 SQIVND (reference sequence). J was trimmed by 7 bases and V by 4 bases; bases with no gene match: 12. This CDR3 comprises 17 residues. The CDR3, as DNA: TGTGCCAGTAGTACGACAGGGGTGGCGGCAGGGAATTCACCCCTCCACTTT. The encoded protein is CASSTTGVAAGNSPLHF.

This clonotype was seen a handful of times. Written as DNA, the CDR3 is TGTGCCAGCAGCTTAAGTATTAGACAGGACAATGAGCAGTTCTTC. Protein product: CASSLSIRQDNEQFF. V is TRBV7-9 and J is TRBJ2-1; D possibly corresponds to TRBD1 (6 bases). Looked up from germline, CDR1 is SEHNR and CDR2 is FQNEAQ (reference sequence). This CDR3 has 15 residues. V was pared by 2 bases and J by 5 bases, with 13 bases between.

This clonotype was observed at least ten times. The J gene is TRBJ2-5, the V gene TRBV24-1; D is possibly TRBD1 or TRBD2 (5 bases each). V was cut by 10 bases and J by 6 bases, with 20 bases left in between. The CDR3 extends over 14 amino acids. The germline V gene encodes CDR1 KGHDR and CDR2 SFDVKD. The DNA of the CDR3 is TGTGCCACAGCGGACCCCGGGGCTTTGCAGACCCAGTACTTC. It is translated as CATADPGALQTQYF.

The chain carries TRBV28 and TRBJ2-1; 11 bases are a match to TRBD2. V lost 2 bases, J lost 4 bases, and 4 bases stayed unmatched. The CDR3 length is 16 residues. Germline V gives CDR1 MDHEN, CDR2 SYDVKM. The DNA for the CDR3 is TGTGCCAGCAGTTTAAGGCCTAGCGGGAGGTACAATGAGCAGTTCTTC. As protein: CASSLRPSGRYNEQFF.

The chain couples TRBV19 to TRBJ2-2; 11 bases align to TRBD2. Trimming took 6 bases from V and 4 from J; bases not matched to a gene: 4. This CDR3 comprises 15 residues. The germline gives CDR1 LNHDA, CDR2 SQIVND (reference sequence). DNA of the CDR3: TGTGCCAGTAGACACCTAGCGGGAGGCACCGGGGAGCTGTTTTTT. Translating gives CASRHLAGGTGELFF.

This clonotype was observed at least ten times. The J gene is TRBJ2-1, the V gene TRBV28; no clear D gene. Trimming removed 5 bases from V and 2 bases from J, with 7 bases in between. The CDR3 runs to 13 residues. Germline V gives CDR1 MDHEN, CDR2 SYDVKM. In DNA, the CDR3 is TGTGCCAGCAGTCCTCCCACCTACAATGAGCAGTTCTTC. Translation: CASSPPTYNEQFF.

The chain has TRBV9 and TRBJ1-2; D ambiguous. Germline V lookup: CDR1 SGDLS, CDR2 YYNGEE. The length of the CDR3 is 14 residues. Trimming shortened V by 4 bases and J by 4 bases, and 14 bases separated the two germline ends. CDR3 bases: TGTGCCAGCAGCCTTGGGCAGCCGCCCTATGGCTACACCTTC. Translating gives CASSLGQPPYGYTF. The full variable domain, rest sourced from reference TRBV9 and TRBJ1-2, is DSGVTQTPKHLITATGQRVTLRCSPRSGDLSVYWYQQSLDQGLQFLIQYYNGEERAKGNILERFSAQQFPDLHSELNLSSLELGDSALYFCASSLGQPPYGYTFGSGTRLTVV.

This clonotype has a handful of counts. The chain is built from TRBV27 and TRBJ2-3; a possible D gene is TRBD2 (6 bases). V was cut by 5 bases and J by 0 bases, with 12 bases left in between. The CDR3 covers 15 residues. Germline-derived CDR1 and CDR2 are MNHEY and SMNVEV (reference sequence). The CDR3 DNA sequence: TGTGCCAGCAGTCGTAAGGGACTGAGCACAGATACGCAGTATTTT. It yields the protein CASSRKGLSTDTQYF.

DNA for the CDR3: TGCGCCAGCAGCTTCTCGTCAGGCCTCTACGAGCAGTACTTC. It yields the protein CASSFSSGLYEQYF. This chain joins TRBV5-1 and TRBJ2-7; D is unclear. Germline V CDR1 and CDR2: SGHRS, YFSETQ. Trimming left V 2 bases short and J 3 bases short, with 12 bases between. The CDR3 contains 14 residues.